Shown below are 17 T cell receptor beta chains from a single sample sequenced in a study of cytomegalovirus exposure and HLA in healthy donors. A multiplex PCR was run with 60 Vbeta primers and 13 Jbeta primers. Assay used: immunoSEQ multiplex PCR; TCRdb lists only in-frame clones, some missing. The sample has about 170,000 clones; 80% to 85% are singletons. The sequenced material came from PBMCs. The receptors originated from a boy aged 2 to 10 in good health and CMV-seronegative.

In its sample, this clone was seen a few times. The V and J genes are TRBV30 and TRBJ2-4, with D possibly being TRBD1 (6 bases). Per germline, CDR1 GTSNPN and CDR2 SVGIG (reference sequence). V dropped 1 base and J dropped 2 bases, with 9 bases sitting between them. This CDR3 comprises 14 residues. The CDR3 DNA sequence: TGTGCCTGGAGTGATCAGGGGACCAAAAACATTCAGTACTTC. Its protein product is CAWSDQGTKNIQYF.

V usage is TRBV2 and J usage is TRBJ2-5, with TRBD2 matching over 15 bases. CDR1 SNHLY and CDR2 FYNNEI come from the germline V gene. There are 16 residues in the CDR3. The V gene end was trimmed by 8 bases and the J gene end by 4 bases; junction bases not matched to a gene: 8. CDR3 in DNA: TGTGCCAGCGGAAGGACTAGCGGGAGGGCGACAGAGACCCAGTACTTC. Its protein is CASGRTSGRATETQYF.

The gene calls are TRBV7-9 and TRBJ2-4; TRBD2 matches 10 bases. This CDR3 is 19 amino acids long. With 4 bases clipped from V and 2 bases from J, the junction kept 14 bases outside the gene matches. Germline loops: CDR1 SEHNR, CDR2 FQNEAQ (reference sequence). The CDR3 DNA reads TGTGCCAGCAGCTCGTGGCTAGCGGGAGATGGCGGGACCAAAAACATTCAGTACTTC. As protein: CASSSWLAGDGGTKNIQYF.

The gene calls are TRBV6-5 and TRBJ2-1; 12 nucleotides match TRBD2. CDR3 length equals 13 residues. V shed 6 bases, J shed 6 bases, and the junction held 0 bases outside the gene matches. Germline V lookup: CDR1 MNHEY, CDR2 SVGAGI. This CDR3 is CASRLAGGNEQFF. In DNA, the CDR3 is TGTGCCAGCAGACTAGCGGGAGGCAATGAGCAGTTCTTC.

The chain recombines TRBV7-3 with TRBJ1-1; D is uncertain. Germline CDR1 and CDR2: SGHTA and FQGTGA. With 4 bases removed from V and 5 bases from J, the gap between germline ends came to 11 bases. CDR3 length: 13 residues. The chain's CDR3 is CASSSYLRTEAFF. CDR3 in DNA: TGTGCCAGCAGCTCTTATTTGCGGACTGAAGCTTTCTTT.

The chain couples TRBV19 to TRBJ1-4, with a weak D call TRBD1 (6 bases). Germline V CDR1 and CDR2: LNHDA, SQIVND (reference sequence). The CDR3 is 17 amino acids. V lost 7 bases to trimming and J lost 7 bases, with 25 bases between them. The CDR3 DNA sequence: TGTGCCAGTACGAAACATCTGCCGGCAGGGGAGGGTGAAAAACTGTTTTTT. This gives the protein CASTKHLPAGEGEKLFF. The entire variable domain, with the rest obtained from reference TRBV19 and TRBJ1-4, is as follows: DGGITQSPKYLFRKEGQNVTLSCEQNLNHDAMYWYRQDPGQGLRLIYYSQIVNDFQKGDIAEGYSVSREKKESFPLTVTSAQKNPTAFYLCASTKHLPAGEGEKLFFGSGTQLSVL.

The chain carries TRBV30 and TRBJ1-2; D unresolved. The CDR3 contains 11 residues. Looked up from germline, CDR1 is GTSNPN and CDR2 is SVGIG (reference sequence). The V gene lost 4 bases and the J gene lost 3 bases, with 6 bases spanning the gap. CDR3 loop: CAWNQYYGYTF. CDR3 DNA: TGTGCCTGGAACCAGTACTATGGCTACACCTTC. The whole variable domain, remainder taken from reference TRBV30 and TRBJ1-2, is SQTIHQWPATLVQPVGSPLSLECTVEGTSNPNLYWYRQAAGRGLQLLFYSVGIGQISSEVPQNLSASRPQDRQFILSSKKLLLSDSGFYLCAWNQYYGYTFGSGTRLTVV.

V usage is TRBV2 and J usage is TRBJ2-7; 10 bases match TRBD1. The CDR3 extends over 15 amino acids. V lost 5 bases, J lost 5 bases, and 9 bases stayed unmatched. Germline CDR1 is SNHLY and CDR2 is FYNNEI. In DNA form, the CDR3 reads TGTGCCAGCAGTTCACCCGGGACAGGGGTGCACGAGCAGTACTTC. Protein product: CASSSPGTGVHEQYF. Together with reference TRBV2 and TRBJ2-7, the CDR3 gives the full variable domain: EPEVTQTPSHQVTQMGQEVILRCVPISNHLYFYWYRQILGQKVEFLVSFYNNEISEKSEIFDDQFSVERPDGSNFTLKIRSTKLEDSAMYFCASSSPGTGVHEQYFGPGTRLTVT.

The V and J genes are TRBV27 and TRBJ2-7; 9 positions match TRBD2. Germline loops: CDR1 MNHEY, CDR2 SMNVEV (reference sequence). Trimming cost V 5 bases and J 2 bases; bases outside gene matches: 10. This CDR3 comprises 16 residues. The CDR3 loop reads CASSPSSGNQAYEQYF. DNA for the CDR3: TGTGCCAGCAGTCCCTCTAGCGGGAATCAAGCCTACGAGCAGTACTTC.

This clone was observed a single time. The chain combines TRBV6-1 with TRBJ2-2; maybe TRBD1 (6 bases). From germline, CDR1 is MNHNS and CDR2 SASEGT. The CDR3 is 15 residues long. Trimming pared 4 bases from V and 6 bases from J, leaving 15 bases between. CDR3: CASSADRPGPGELFF. The CDR3 coding sequence is TGTGCCAGCAGTGCCGACAGGCCGGGACCCGGGGAGCTGTTTTTT.

V and J are TRBV10-2 and TRBJ2-3; 13 bases agree with TRBD2. Trimming cost V 6 bases and J 8 bases; bases outside gene matches: 17. The CDR3 loop spans 18 amino acids. Per germline, CDR1 WSHSY and CDR2 SAAADI. This CDR3 is CASSPGTSGTVGSGTQYF. The DNA of the CDR3 is TGCGCCAGCAGCCCTGGGACTAGCGGGACGGTGGGCAGTGGTACGCAGTATTTT.

This chain connects TRBV6-5 to TRBJ1-2; 7 positions agree with TRBD1. Looked up from germline, CDR1 is MNHEY and CDR2 is SVGAGI. V gave up 2 bases and J gave up 6 bases; unmatched junction bases: 6. This CDR3 region has 14 residues. CDR3 amino acids: CASSYRRDSHGYTF. The CDR3 DNA follows: TGTGCCAGCAGTTACCGGAGGGACAGCCATGGCTACACCTTC.

The CDR3 nucleotides read TGTGCCATCACCCCGGGACAGGGCCTCGGGGAGCTGTTTTTT. Residues: CAITPGQGLGELFF. The V gene is TRBV10-3, the J gene TRBJ2-2; 9 nucleotides match TRBD1. This CDR3 region has 14 residues. V lost 7 bases, J lost 7 bases, and 7 bases stayed unmatched. Germline V lookup: CDR1 ENHRY, CDR2 SYGVKD.

The chain couples TRBV19 to TRBJ1-1; weak D call: TRBD1 (5 bases). Deletions cut 3 bases from V and 5 bases from J, with 10 bases between. This CDR3 is 13 amino acids long. Germline CDR1 and CDR2: LNHDA and SQIVND (reference sequence). The CDR3 protein is CASSMAGGTEAFF. CDR3 coding DNA: TGTGCCAGTAGTATGGCCGGGGGGACTGAAGCTTTCTTT.

This clone appeared once. This sequence joins TRBV6-5 and TRBJ2-7; TRBD2 matches at 8 bases. Germline lookup yields CDR1 MNHEY and CDR2 SVGAGI. J was trimmed by 3 bases and V by 0 bases; bases with no gene match: 7. The CDR3 runs to 16 residues. The CDR3, as DNA: TGTGCCAGCAGTTACTCCTTAAGCGGGAGTAGCTACGAGCAGTACTTC. Its protein is CASSYSLSGSSYEQYF.

The chain carries TRBV11-2 and TRBJ2-1; 7 bases are a match to TRBD1. This CDR3 comprises 15 residues. The V gene end was trimmed by 3 bases and the J gene end by 7 bases; junction bases not matched to a gene: 9. Germline V gene sequence: CDR1 SGHAT, CDR2 FQNNGV. This CDR3 is CASSLGRGPRNEQFF. The CDR3 region has the DNA TGTGCCAGCAGCTTGGGAAGGGGGCCGAGGAATGAGCAGTTCTTC.

The genes are TRBV7-2 and TRBJ2-5, with D possibly matching TRBD2 (6 bases). The germline V gene has CDR1 SGHTA and CDR2 FQGNSA. The CDR3 runs to 12 residues. V shed 8 bases and J shed 4 bases, with 11 bases lying between them. In nucleotides, the CDR3 is TGTGCCAGCGGGTACGGGGGAGAGACCCAGTACTTC. Protein: CASGYGGETQYF.